This T cell receptor beta chain was obtained from a study of T cell responses to AZD1222 COVID-19 vaccine. Study context: Investigators merged groups given second doses at roughly 4 or roughly 12 weeks. General study findings and limits: Just five or six AZD1222 recipients tested seropositive at baseline. Researchers took repertoire samples only after the peak T cell response had come.

Data came from immunoSEQ multiplex PCR; TCRdb stores just in-frame clones and leaves some out. The sample yields 150,000 or so clones, 80% to 90% seen once. CDR1 and CDR2 (germline): MRHNA, SNTAGT. V gave up 5 bases and J gave up 0 bases; unmatched junction bases: 3. The CDR3 loop spans 15 amino acids. Note on this clone: The antigen remains unidentified.

The sequence came from an adult in good health. The chain combines TRBV6-4 with TRBJ2-4; the match to TRBD1 covers 8 bases. The source material was peripheral blood, sampled on day 0 of AZD1222 vaccination. The CDR3 region has the DNA TGTGCCAGCAGTCGACAGGGGTTAGCCAAAAACATTCAGTACTTC. Its protein is CASSRQGLAKNIQYF.